This entry describes one T cell receptor beta chain. The antigen is undetermined. This CDR3 spans 16 amino acids. This sample was taken from a study of T cells expressing NK-cell markers. Study overall: Underlying the TCR beta repertoires were sorted CD3+CD56+NKG2C+, CD3+CD56+NKG2C- and CD3+CD56-NKG2C+ T cells. Study observations and caveats: These clonotypes additionally ranked first within the CD3+CD56-NKG2C+ fraction of a few donors.

The authors generated TCR beta cDNA through 5'RACE template switching with UMIs. TCRdb reprocessed the 5' RACE reads, with one entry per CDR3 protein and no DNA. The table lists about 260,000 distinct CDR3 sequences, with about 0.39% in the top ten. The sequence derives from a man aged 18 to 35 in good health. V usage is TRBV12-3 or TRBV12-4 and J usage is TRBJ2-2. The source material was blood T cells: a sorted CD56 or NKG2C T cell subset, CD4+ or CD8+ T cells, or bulk PBMC T cells (not recorded which). The CDR3 region is CASSSQTPKNTGELFF.